A single sample gave rise to the 24 T cell receptor beta chains below, sequenced in a study of Tregs in tolerant kidney transplant recipients. TCRdb's table, derived via immunoSEQ multiplex PCR, lists solely in-frame clones and lacks some. Of tens of thousands of clones listed, around 90% are singletons. Sequenced here: Tregs from blood, sampled before the transplant. The receptors come from a human donor who received a combined kidney and bone marrow transplant.

The chain is built from TRBV28 and TRBJ2-7; no definite D call. V lost 7 bases, J lost 5 bases, and 15 bases lay in between. In germline, CDR1 is MDHEN, CDR2 SYDVKM. The CDR3 covers 13 residues. CDR3 nucleotide sequence: TGTGCCAGCACAAAATTAAGGGTCCACGAGCAGTACTTC. Translated: CASTKLRVHEQYF.

This chain links TRBV10-3 with TRBJ2-7; TRBD1 matches at 7 bases. Per the germline V gene, CDR1 is ENHRY and CDR2 is SYGVKD. The CDR3 is 14 residues long. J gave up 0 bases and V 10 bases, and 9 bases lay outside the gene matches. For the CDR3, the DNA is TGTGCCACCAGGACAGGAGCCATCTCCTACGAGCAGTACTTC. It codes for CATRTGAISYEQYF.

V is TRBV5-1 and J is TRBJ1-4; TRBD1 matches at 9 bases. The germline gives CDR1 SGHRS, CDR2 YFSETQ. The length of the CDR3 is 16 residues. After removal of 4 bases from V and 1 base from J, the junction contained 5 bases not matched to a gene. Here the CDR3 DNA reads TGCGCCAGCAGCCCCGGGACAGGGTTAACTAATGAAAAACTGTTTTTT. Translating gives CASSPGTGLTNEKLFF.

The chain carries TRBV5-6 and TRBJ2-3, with a weak D call TRBD2 (5 bases). This CDR3 contains 14 residues. Germline-derived CDR1 and CDR2 are SGHDT and YYEEEE. Trimming removed 5 bases at V and 5 bases at J, with 15 bases between. The DNA for the CDR3 is TGTGCCAGCAGGCCGGGGAGATGGGGAGATACGCAGTATTTT. It specifies CASRPGRWGDTQYF.

The chain couples TRBV6-6 to TRBJ2-1, with D tentatively TRBD1 (6 bases). Germline CDR1 MNHNY, CDR2 SVGAGI (reference sequence). The CDR3 runs to 14 residues. The ends were cut back, 2 bases at V and 4 bases at J, with 9 bases in the middle. CDR3 protein: CASSYGRGYNEQFF. CDR3 sequence (DNA): TGTGCCAGCAGTTACGGCAGGGGTTACAATGAGCAGTTCTTC.

The J gene is TRBJ2-2, the V gene TRBV11-3; 11 bases are a match to TRBD1. The ends lost 1 base at V and 7 bases at J; junction bases unmatched: 5. The CDR3 loop spans 16 amino acids. From germline, CDR1 is SGHNT and CDR2 YENEEA. CDR3 sequence reads: CASSLAGTGGLGELFF. For the CDR3, the DNA is TGTGCCAGCAGCTTAGCCGGGACAGGGGGTCTCGGGGAGCTGTTTTTT.

The rearrangement uses TRBV19 and TRBJ1-1, with D tentatively TRBD1 (6 bases). This CDR3 has 14 residues. Trimming took 5 bases from V and 10 from J, leaving 20 bases between them. Per germline, CDR1 LNHDA and CDR2 SQIVND (reference sequence). This CDR3 is CASSGSPGHGTAFF. Here the CDR3 DNA reads TGTGCCAGTAGTGGTTCACCGGGACATGGGACAGCTTTCTTT.

V usage is TRBV11-2 and J usage is TRBJ2-5; D remains unclear. The closer fit of TRBJ2-7 to the DNA end suggests the J call may be wrong. Looked up from germline, CDR1 is SGHAT and CDR2 is FQNNGV. This CDR3 contains 14 residues. The CDR3 protein is CASSTPRRPYEQYF. In DNA, the CDR3 is TGTGCCAGCAGCACCCCCCGTAGACCCTACGAGCAGTACTTC.

The chain employs TRBV18 and TRBJ2-7, with D maybe TRBD1 (6 bases). This CDR3 is built from 14 residues. Deletions cut 2 bases from V and 7 bases from J, with 15 bases between. CDR1 KGHSH and CDR2 LQKENI come from the germline V gene. The CDR3, as DNA: TGTGCCAGCTCACCAACAGGGATGGTGAGAGAGCAGTACTTC. Amino acid sequence: CASSPTGMVREQYF.

The rearrangement uses TRBV7-6 and TRBJ1-6; TRBD1 aligns across 7 bases. The germline V gene encodes CDR1 SGHVS and CDR2 FNYEAQ. V was pared by 3 bases and J by 3 bases, with 2 bases of the junction left unmatched. The CDR3 has 15 residues. CDR3 sequence (DNA): TGTGCCAGCAGCTTCCGACAGGGCTATAATTCACCCCTCCACTTT. It yields the protein CASSFRQGYNSPLHF.

The rearrangement links TRBV27 to TRBJ2-2, with TRBD1 matching 8 bases. Per the germline V gene, CDR1 is MNHEY and CDR2 is SMNVEV (reference sequence). The CDR3 loop spans 17 amino acids. V shed 5 bases and J 7 bases; nucleotides not matched to a gene: 15. The CDR3 region has the DNA TGTGCCAGCAGTCCACACATAACCAGGGGGCAGGGCGGGGAGCTGTTTTTT. Its protein is CASSPHITRGQGGELFF.

J is TRBJ1-1 and V is TRBV19; 10 nucleotides align to TRBD1. Trimming removed 5 bases from V and 5 bases from J; junction bases left unmatched: 11. The CDR3 consists of 16 residues. Germline CDR1 and CDR2: LNHDA and SQIVND (reference sequence). Here the CDR3 reads CASSALPGQGRTEAFF. The DNA for the CDR3 is TGTGCCAGTAGTGCGTTACCGGGACAGGGGAGGACTGAAGCTTTCTTT.

The rearrangement uses TRBV29-1 and TRBJ2-7; D might be TRBD2 (6 bases). Trimming pared 6 bases from V and 0 bases from J, leaving 18 bases between. CDR3 size: 15 residues. The germline CDR1 and CDR2 sequences are SQVTM and ANQGSEA. CDR3 residues: CSVNIAAGISYEQYF. The CDR3 nucleotides are TGCAGCGTGAATATAGCGGCGGGGATCTCCTACGAGCAGTACTTC.

This CDR3 reads CASSLADSFYNEQFF. CDR3 coding DNA: TGCGCCAGCAGCTTGGCCGACTCGTTCTACAATGAGCAGTTCTTC. The V gene is TRBV5-1, the J gene TRBJ2-1; D is ambiguous. Per the germline V gene, CDR1 is SGHRS and CDR2 is YFSETQ. V dropped 0 bases and J dropped 3 bases, with 10 bases sitting between them. This CDR3 comprises 15 residues.

The chain uses TRBV28 and TRBJ2-7, with D uncertain. This CDR3 comprises 12 residues. Between the trimmed V and J ends, which lost 8 bases and 6 bases, there was a span of 14 bases. The V gene's germline CDR1 is MDHEN and CDR2 SYDVKM. CDR3 region: CASQWISGEQYF. The CDR3 DNA is TGTGCCAGCCAATGGATCTCCGGCGAGCAGTACTTC.

The chain uses TRBV18 and TRBJ2-7; 7 nucleotides match TRBD1. This CDR3 has 13 residues. Looked up from germline, CDR1 is KGHSH and CDR2 is LQKENI. V dropped 6 bases and J dropped 5; count of bases not matched to a gene: 7. In DNA, the CDR3 is TGTGCCAGCTCCTCACAGGGGACAGACGAGCAGTACTTC. Its protein is CASSSQGTDEQYF.

The chain employs TRBV18 and TRBJ2-5; 11 bases match TRBD2. Germline values: CDR1 KGHSH, CDR2 LQKENI. Trimming cost V 2 bases and J 11 bases; bases outside gene matches: 10. The CDR3 sequence is 15 residues long. CDR3 protein: CASSPTSGRGLEQYF. DNA for the CDR3: TGTGCCAGCTCACCAACTAGCGGGAGAGGTTTGGAGCAGTACTTC.

This clone turned up a few times. The chain is built from TRBV6-5 and TRBJ1-2; D remains ambiguous. Germline CDR1 MNHEY, CDR2 SVGAGI. The CDR3 loop spans 11 amino acids. V lost 6 bases to trimming and J lost 8 bases, with 10 bases between them. CDR3 protein: CASRGFGGYTF. The CDR3 DNA sequence: TGTGCCAGCAGGGGGTTCGGGGGCTACACCTTC.

The chain employs TRBV19 and TRBJ2-1; 10 bases agree with TRBD2. The length of the CDR3 is 14 residues. Germline V gives CDR1 LNHDA, CDR2 SQIVND (reference sequence). With V trimmed by 7 bases and J by 5 bases, 5 bases remained unmatched. As DNA, the CDR3 is TGTGCCAGTACCCTTAGCGGGAGGCACAATGAGCAGTTCTTC. This translates into CASTLSGRHNEQFF. The complete variable domain, with remaining parts taken from reference TRBV19 and TRBJ2-1, reads DGGITQSPKYLFRKEGQNVTLSCEQNLNHDAMYWYRQDPGQGLRLIYYSQIVNDFQKGDIAEGYSVSREKKESFPLTVTSAQKNPTAFYLCASTLSGRHNEQFFGPGTRLTVL.

This clone was recorded a few times. Other DNA sequences in this specimen translate into the identical CDR3. V gene TRBV7-3 combines with J gene TRBJ2-6; TRBD1 matches 7 bases. Looked up from germline, CDR1 is SGHTA and CDR2 is FQGTGA. The CDR3 extends over 15 amino acids. The V segment lost 2 bases and the J segment 2 bases; nucleotides outside the gene matches: 0. The CDR3: CASSLQGAGANVLTF. The DNA for the CDR3 is TGTGCCAGCAGCTTACAGGGGGCTGGGGCCAACGTCCTGACTTTC.

Written as DNA, the CDR3 is TGCGCCAGCAGCTTCAGGGGCTCAGAGACCCAGTACTTC. Translating it yields CASSFRGSETQYF. The rearrangement joins TRBV5-1 to TRBJ2-5; a possible D gene is TRBD1 (6 bases). Germline values: CDR1 SGHRS, CDR2 YFSETQ. The CDR3 runs to 13 residues. V lost 2 bases to trimming and J lost 4 bases, with 9 bases between them.

The rearrangement uses TRBV5-1 and TRBJ2-5; TRBD1 aligns across 8 bases. The DNA end favors TRBJ2-7, so the J call may be wrong. In germline, CDR1 is SGHRS, CDR2 YFSETQ. CDR3 length equals 14 residues. The CDR3 sequence: CASSVDREFGEQYF. CDR3 nucleotide sequence: TGCGCCAGCAGCGTGGACAGGGAATTTGGCGAGCAGTACTTC.

The chain carries TRBV30 and TRBJ1-1; D perhaps matches TRBD1 (6 bases). Trimming cost V 1 base and J 3 bases, with 9 bases left between them. Germline CDR1 GTSNPN, CDR2 SVGIG (reference sequence). The CDR3 has 13 residues. The CDR3 region has the DNA TGTGCCTGGAGTGGAAGGGGGGACACTGAAGCTTTCTTT. It encodes CAWSGRGDTEAFF.

This chain joins TRBV4-1 and TRBJ2-7; D is perhaps TRBD1 (6 bases). Per germline, CDR1 MGHRA and CDR2 YSYEKL. V was pared by 5 bases and J by 3 bases, with 17 bases between. The CDR3 contains 15 residues. CDR3 protein: CASSDLRTANYEQYF. CDR3 bases: TGCGCCAGCAGCGATCTCCGGACAGCAAACTACGAGCAGTACTTC.